This TCR beta chain was sequenced in a study of cytomegalovirus exposure and HLA in healthy donors. General study points: The classifier, whose performance was assessed in both the original and validation cohorts, reportedly diagnosed cytomegalovirus status with high specificity and sensitivity. The listing of roughly 160 TCR beta chains classed them as cytomegalovirus-associated.

As concerns this clone: What it binds is not known. Germline and junction disagree at one end, which may indicate a read error. Additional DNA sequences in this sample encode the identical CDR3.

Separation from the 666-subject first cohort characterized the approximately 130-subject validation cohort, to which the donors belonged. Profiled with immunoSEQ multiplex PCR; TCRdb holds only in-frame clones, not every one. The sample includes some 150,000 clones, 94% of them seen just once. CDR3 length: 13 residues. Germline V gene data show CDR1 as SGHNT and CDR2 as YENEEA. The chain uses TRBV11-3 and TRBJ2-7; TRBD1 aligns across 10 bases. The sample was PBMCs. The TCR originated in a man aged 18-30 years in good health and CMV-seropositive. The CDR3 region has the DNA TGTGCCAGCAGCTCGGACAGGGGGTACGAGCAATACTTC. Its protein is CASSSDRGYEQYF.